One and the same sample provided the 21 T cell receptor beta chains below, sequenced in a study of blood T cell repertoires in COVID-19. The repertoire was sequenced with immunoSEQ multiplex PCR; TCRdb's copy has only in-frame clones and lacks some. Of about 190,000 clones listed, roughly 88% were seen once; the top ten hold around 5.9%. Sequencing input: peripheral blood. The receptors shown here come from a woman aged 40 to 50 who had recovered from COVID-19.

V usage is TRBV27 and J usage is TRBJ1-5; 8 nucleotides align to TRBD1. There are 14 residues in the CDR3. CDR1 is MNHEY, CDR2 SMNVEV, per germline (reference sequence). V gave up 5 bases and J gave up 4 bases; unmatched junction bases: 4. CDR3: CASSPGTGNQPQHF. In DNA form, the CDR3 reads TGTGCCAGCAGTCCTGGGACAGGAAATCAGCCCCAGCATTTT.

This chain joins TRBV5-1 and TRBJ2-3, with D possibly TRBD2 on 6 matching bases. Trimming removed 4 bases at V and 1 base at J, with 13 bases between. Per the germline V gene, CDR1 is SGHRS and CDR2 is YFSETQ. The CDR3 is 15 amino acids. CDR3 amino acids: CASSPRGAGTDTQYF. CDR3 DNA: TGCGCCAGCAGCCCGCGGGGAGCGGGCACAGATACGCAGTATTTT.

This clone occurred once. The same CDR3 arises from other DNA sequences in this sample as well. The genes are TRBV6-2 or TRBV6-3 and TRBJ1-2; TRBD1 agrees at 7 bases. The CDR3 is 13 residues long. The V gene end was trimmed by 6 bases and the J gene end by 3 bases; junction bases not matched to a gene: 4. The V gene's germline CDR1 is MNHEY and CDR2 SVGEGT. The CDR3 DNA reads as TGTGCCAGCAGCCGTGACAGGGACTATGGCTACACCTTC. Its protein product is CASSRDRDYGYTF.

The J gene is TRBJ2-7, the V gene TRBV6-2 or TRBV6-3; 10 bases agree with TRBD2. The CDR3 spans 14 residues. Unmatched junction bases numbered 5, after V lost 5 bases and J lost 4 bases. Germline CDR1 and CDR2: MNHEY and SVGEGT. In DNA form, the CDR3 reads TGTGCCAGCAGTACCAAGCGGGAGGGATACGAGCAGTACTTC. Protein product: CASSTKREGYEQYF.

V usage is TRBV29-1 and J usage is TRBJ2-7, with D possibly TRBD2 on 6 matching bases. Germline lookup yields CDR1 SQVTM and CDR2 ANQGSEA. Trimming took off 2 bases at V and 5 bases at J, with 13 bases between the two ends. The CDR3 extends over 13 amino acids. CDR3 DNA sequence: TGCAGCGTTGAAAGGCGGGACGGCGACGAGCAGTACTTC. Amino acid sequence: CSVERRDGDEQYF.

V and J are TRBV19 and TRBJ2-1; 7 nucleotides match TRBD2. The CDR3 is made up of 14 amino acids. Per germline, CDR1 LNHDA and CDR2 SQIVND (reference sequence). The trim removed 6 bases at V and 4 bases at J, leaving 6 bases unmatched. The CDR3 DNA sequence: TGTGCCAGTAGGGGGCTAGCGGATTACAATGAGCAGTTCTTC. Translating gives CASRGLADYNEQFF.

The chain couples TRBV5-8 to TRBJ2-1, with TRBD1 matching over 9 bases. Trimming at V came to 4 bases and at J to 6 bases, leaving 8 bases not matched to a gene. The CDR3 has 15 residues. From germline, CDR1 is SGHTS and CDR2 YDEGEE. CDR3 sequence: CASSIQGAVGNEQFF. The CDR3 DNA reads as TGTGCCAGCAGCATACAGGGGGCTGTAGGCAATGAGCAGTTCTTC.

The gene calls are TRBV24-1 and TRBJ1-3; possibly TRBD1 for D (6 bases). The CDR3 has 17 amino acids. V dropped 2 bases and J dropped 1 base, with 14 bases sitting between them. Germline V gives CDR1 KGHDR, CDR2 SFDVKD. CDR3 amino acids: CATSDSQGASSGNTIYF. The CDR3 DNA follows: TGTGCCACCAGTGATTCACAGGGAGCTAGTTCTGGAAACACCATATATTTT.

J is TRBJ2-1 and V is TRBV11-2; weak D call: TRBD1 (6 bases). Germline-derived CDR1 and CDR2 are SGHAT and FQNNGV. This CDR3 has 15 residues. V lost 8 bases and J 2 bases, leaving 16 bases between the germline ends. The CDR3 bases are TGTGCCAGCGGGGGCGACCTGGGCACCTACAATGAGCAGTTCTTC. Residues: CASGGDLGTYNEQFF. The full variable domain, rest sourced from reference TRBV11-2 and TRBJ2-1, is EAGVAQSPRYKIIEKRQSVAFWCNPISGHATLYWYQQILGQGPKLLIQFQNNGVVDDSQLPKDRFSAERLKGVDSTLKIQPAKLEDSAVYLCASGGDLGTYNEQFFGPGTRLTVL.

V is TRBV4-3 and J is TRBJ2-6; tentatively, D is TRBD2 (5 bases). The CDR3 runs to 15 residues. Germline CDR1 is LGHNA and CDR2 is YSLEER. Trimming pared 1 base from V and 3 bases from J, leaving 7 bases between. The CDR3 here is CASSQAGSGANVLTF. In DNA form, the CDR3 reads TGCGCCAGCAGCCAAGCTGGGAGTGGGGCCAACGTCCTGACTTTC.

The chain combines TRBV3-1 (or the pseudogene TRBV3-2) with TRBJ2-1; 9 bases are shared with TRBD2. With 0 bases clipped from V and 8 bases from J, the junction kept 8 bases outside the gene matches. Germline V gene data show CDR1 as LGHDT and CDR2 as YNNKEL (reference sequence). The CDR3 runs to 16 residues. CDR3 region: CASSQDSIAGADEQFF. The CDR3 DNA is TGTGCCAGCAGCCAAGATTCGATAGCGGGAGCGGATGAGCAGTTCTTC.

This clone was counted a single time. The chain couples TRBV6-2 or TRBV6-3 to TRBJ2-7; possibly TRBD1 for D (6 bases). The CDR3 runs 16 residues. Germline V gene lookup returns CDR1 MNHEY and CDR2 SVGEGT. Trimming removed 2 bases at V and 1 base at J, with 15 bases between. The CDR3 region is CASSYPDADRSYEQYF. Here the CDR3 DNA reads TGTGCCAGCAGTTACCCCGATGCCGACAGGTCCTACGAGCAGTACTTC.

V and J are TRBV7-3 and TRBJ2-6; D call uncertain. This CDR3 region has 15 residues. CDR1 and CDR2 from the germline V gene are SGHTA and FQGTGA. The V end lost 2 bases, the J end lost 4 bases, and 9 bases lay between the germline ends. The CDR3 sequence: CASSLFGPGANVLTF. DNA of the CDR3: TGTGCCAGCAGCTTATTTGGGCCAGGGGCCAACGTCCTGACTTTC.

DNA for the CDR3: TGTGCCTGGACAGGGCCAGATACGCAGTATTTT. It yields the protein CAWTGPDTQYF. V usage is TRBV30 and J usage is TRBJ2-3; a possible D gene is TRBD1 (5 bases). Trimming took 4 bases from V and 4 from J, leaving 6 bases between them. This CDR3 is 11 amino acids long. CDR1 is GTSNPN, CDR2 SVGIG, per germline (reference sequence).

In this sample, this clone turned up once. The chain combines TRBV11-2 with TRBJ2-1, with 8 bases lining up with TRBD2. This CDR3 contains 13 residues. Germline trimming cut 1 base from V and 9 bases from J; bases unmatched to any gene: 2. Germline V gives CDR1 SGHAT, CDR2 FQNNGV. As DNA, the CDR3 is TGTGCCAGCAGCTTAGCGGGAGGGATTGAGCAGTTCTTC. It is translated as CASSLAGGIEQFF.

V gene TRBV5-1 combines with J gene TRBJ2-2; no definite D call. Germline assignment: CDR1 SGHRS and CDR2 YFSETQ. The CDR3 consists of 14 residues. Trimming removed 1 base from V and 4 bases from J, with 8 bases in between. CDR3 in DNA: TGCGCCAGCAGCTTGACGGTTTTCACCGGGGAGCTGTTTTTT. Residues: CASSLTVFTGELFF.

This clone was recorded a few times. V is TRBV6-5 and J is TRBJ1-4, with TRBD1 matching 10 bases. The V segment lost 7 bases and the J segment 10 bases; nucleotides outside the gene matches: 12. There are 15 residues in the CDR3. Looked up from germline, CDR1 is MNHEY and CDR2 is SVGAGI. The CDR3 sequence is CASNNPGTGERKLFF. In DNA, the CDR3 is TGTGCCAGCAACAACCCCGGGACAGGGGAGCGAAAACTGTTTTTT.

This clone has a handful of counts. The V gene is TRBV7-2, the J gene TRBJ1-2, with D hard to call. The CDR3 has 16 residues. Germline-derived CDR1 and CDR2 are SGHTA and FQGNSA. Trimming took 3 bases from V and 3 from J, leaving 17 bases between them. CDR3 region: CASSFADSRKDYGYTF. In nucleotides, the CDR3 is TGTGCCAGCAGCTTTGCGGACTCGAGGAAGGACTATGGCTACACCTTC.

The V call is TRBV4-1, the J call TRBJ2-3; D is possibly TRBD1 (5 bases). Trimming removed 2 bases at V and 4 bases at J, with 7 bases between. The CDR3 totals 13 residues. Per the germline V gene, CDR1 is MGHRA and CDR2 is YSYEKL. Here the CDR3 DNA reads TGCGCCAGCAGCCAACAAGGGGCAGATACGCAGTATTTT. Its protein is CASSQQGADTQYF.

The J gene is TRBJ2-7, the V gene TRBV19; D is unclear. The germline V gene encodes CDR1 LNHDA and CDR2 SQIVND (reference sequence). CDR3 length: 15 amino acids. Trimming left V 1 base short and J 5 bases short, with 15 bases between. This CDR3 reads CASSIVTGSWDEQYF. The CDR3 nucleotides are TGTGCCAGTAGTATAGTGACGGGTTCGTGGGACGAGCAGTACTTC.

Comments on this clone: This sample includes further DNA sequences coding for the same CDR3. The V call is TRBV7-2, the J call TRBJ2-7; weak D call: TRBD2 (5 bases). V was clipped by 0 bases and J by 0 bases, with 9 bases between them. The CDR3 totals 15 residues. CDR1 is SGHTA and CDR2 is FQGNSA in the germline V gene. The CDR3 here is CASSLASGSSYEQYF. Written as DNA, the CDR3 is TGTGCCAGCAGCTTAGCTTCGGGAAGCTCCTACGAGCAGTACTTC.